The count of the clone carrying this T cell receptor (beta chain) is one. The antigen is unknown. CD45RO-negative cells were positively selected for CCR7, leaving out terminally differentiated effector memory CD45RA+ cells. Donors included only healthy HIV-negative adults lacking recent acute infections or vaccinations. This specimen comes from a study of shared clonotypes between healthy human individuals. Study-level results: Across a handful of donors, naive CD4 shared roughly 5.1%, naive CD8 over 3%, memory CD4 more than 2%, memory CD8 0.4% to 0.5%.

Here immunoSEQ multiplex PCR was the method, and the copy in TCRdb shows in-frame clones only, minus some. Of about 2 million clones in the sample, over 85% were seen once. CDR1 MNHEY and CDR2 SMNVEV come from the germline V gene (reference sequence). There are 14 residues in the CDR3. With 5 bases clipped from V and 3 bases from J, the junction kept 7 bases outside the gene matches. The receptor was derived from a man younger than 35 in good health. The J gene is TRBJ2-7, the V gene TRBV27; the match to TRBD1 covers 7 bases. Input material: naive CD8+ T cells sorted from blood. This chain's CDR3 is CASSPTGTVYEQYF. In nucleotides, the CDR3 is TGTGCCAGCAGTCCGACCGGGACAGTCTACGAGCAGTACTTC.